Described below is a single TCR beta chain sequence and its context. Its antigen is unknown. This record belongs to a study of T cell responses to AZD1222 COVID-19 vaccine. Only in-frame clones appear in the TCRdb table, and some are missing; sequencing was by immunoSEQ multiplex PCR. Of under 200,000 clones listed, about nine tenths are singletons. General study points: AZD1222 recipients seropositive at baseline numbered only six or seven.

The length of the CDR3 is 17 residues. Germline loops: CDR1 LNHNV, CDR2 YYDKDF (reference sequence). Deletions cut 6 bases from V and 0 bases from J, with 19 bases between. The receptor was isolated from an adult in good health. The chain combines TRBV15 with TRBJ2-3; weak D call: TRBD2 (6 bases). Sequencing was performed on peripheral blood, taken on day 0 of AZD1222 vaccination. The CDR3 DNA reads as TGTGCCACCAGTCCGACTAGTATGAGCGCTAGCACAGATACGCAGTATTTT. As protein: CATSPTSMSASTDTQYF.